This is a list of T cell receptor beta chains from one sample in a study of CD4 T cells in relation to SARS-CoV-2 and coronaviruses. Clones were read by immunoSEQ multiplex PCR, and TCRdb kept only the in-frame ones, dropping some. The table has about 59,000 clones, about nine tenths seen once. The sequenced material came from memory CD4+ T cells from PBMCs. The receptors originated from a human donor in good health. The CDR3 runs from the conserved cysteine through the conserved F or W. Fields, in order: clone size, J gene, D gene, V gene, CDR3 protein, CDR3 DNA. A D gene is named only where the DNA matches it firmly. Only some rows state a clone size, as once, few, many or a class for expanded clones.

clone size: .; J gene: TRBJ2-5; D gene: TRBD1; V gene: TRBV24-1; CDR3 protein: CATSYPGQGKETQYF; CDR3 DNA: TGTGCCACCAGTTACCCGGGACAGGGAAAAGAGACCCAGTACTTC
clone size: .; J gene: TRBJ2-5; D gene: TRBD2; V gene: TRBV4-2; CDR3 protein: CASSQEVIGTSGQETQYF; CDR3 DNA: TGTGCCAGCAGCCAAGAAGTAATCGGGACTAGCGGCCAAGAGACCCAGTACTTC
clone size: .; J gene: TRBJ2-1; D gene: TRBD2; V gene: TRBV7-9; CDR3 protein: CASSSGTSGRGGVEQFF; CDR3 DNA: TGTGCCAGCAGCTCCGGGACTAGCGGGAGGGGGGGAGTGGAGCAGTTCTTC
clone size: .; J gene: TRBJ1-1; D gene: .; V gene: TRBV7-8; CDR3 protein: CASSPGLNTEAFF; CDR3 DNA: TGTGCCAGCAGCCCGGGCCTGAACACTGAAGCTTTCTTT
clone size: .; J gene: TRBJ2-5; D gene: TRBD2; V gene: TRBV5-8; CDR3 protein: CASSLRGAGKETQYF; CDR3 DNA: TGTGCCAGCAGCTTGCGGGGAGCGGGGAAAGAGACCCAGTACTTC
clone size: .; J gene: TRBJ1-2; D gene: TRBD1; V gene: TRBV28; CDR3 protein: CASSLERDRGHWGYTF; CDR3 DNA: TGTGCCAGCAGTTTAGAGAGGGACAGGGGTCACTGGGGCTACACCTTC
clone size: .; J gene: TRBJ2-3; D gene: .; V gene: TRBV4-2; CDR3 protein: CASSQDPSPPATDTQYF; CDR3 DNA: TGTGCCAGCAGCCAAGATCCATCCCCCCCTGCCACAGATACGCAGTATTTT
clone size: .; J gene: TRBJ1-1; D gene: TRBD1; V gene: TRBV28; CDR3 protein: CASRQGATRRAFF; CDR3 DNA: TGTGCCAGTCGACAGGGGGCCACCCGGCGTGCTTTCTTT
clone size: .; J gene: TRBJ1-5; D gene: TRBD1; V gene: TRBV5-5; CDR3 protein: CASSLGPGTGVLGYQPQHF; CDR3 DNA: TGTGCCAGCAGCTTGGGTCCGGGGACAGGGGTATTAGGATATCAGCCCCAGCATTTT
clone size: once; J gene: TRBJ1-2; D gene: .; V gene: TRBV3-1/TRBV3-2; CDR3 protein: CASSQGRGGSGYTF; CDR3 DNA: TGTGCCAGCAGCCAAGGGCGGGGGGGTTCTGGCTACACCTTC
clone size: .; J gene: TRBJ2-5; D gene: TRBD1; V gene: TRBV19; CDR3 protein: CASSIGFGTGGRETQYF; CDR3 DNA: TGTGCCAGTAGTATAGGCTTTGGGACAGGGGGCCGGGAGACCCAGTACTTC
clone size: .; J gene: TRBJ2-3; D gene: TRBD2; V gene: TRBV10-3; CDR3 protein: CAISEPGRGRVTDTQYF; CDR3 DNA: TGTGCCATCAGTGAACCAGGTCGCGGGAGGGTCACAGATACGCAGTATTTT
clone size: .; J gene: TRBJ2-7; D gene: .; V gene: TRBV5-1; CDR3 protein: CASSLDPGSYEQYF; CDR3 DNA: TGCGCCAGCAGCTTGGATCCGGGTTCCTACGAGCAGTACTTC
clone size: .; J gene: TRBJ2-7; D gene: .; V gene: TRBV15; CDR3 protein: CATSRGMGQSYEQYF; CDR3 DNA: TGTGCCACCAGCAGAGGGATGGGACAAAGCTACGAGCAGTACTTC
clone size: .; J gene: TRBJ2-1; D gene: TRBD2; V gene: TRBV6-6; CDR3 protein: CASSYRSSGRGNEQFF; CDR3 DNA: TGTGCCAGCAGTTATCGGTCTAGCGGGAGGGGGAATGAGCAGTTCTTC
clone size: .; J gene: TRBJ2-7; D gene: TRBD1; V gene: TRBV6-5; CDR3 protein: CASRINRDRGPEQYF; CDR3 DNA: TGTGCCAGCAGAATAAACCGGGACAGGGGACCCGAGCAGTACTTC
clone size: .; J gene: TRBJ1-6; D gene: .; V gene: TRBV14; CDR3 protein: CASSLGRGSPNSPLHF; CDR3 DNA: TGTGCCAGCAGCTTAGGAAGGGGGTCTCCCAATTCACCCCTCCACTTT
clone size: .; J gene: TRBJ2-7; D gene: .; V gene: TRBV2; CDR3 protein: CASSEASIYEQYF; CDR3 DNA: TGTGCCAGCAGTGAAGCATCTATATACGAGCAGTACTTC
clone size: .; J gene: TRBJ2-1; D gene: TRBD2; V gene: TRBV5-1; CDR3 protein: CASSSTGTRYNEQFF; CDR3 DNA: TGCGCCAGCAGCTCCACCGGGACTAGATACAATGAGCAGTTCTTC
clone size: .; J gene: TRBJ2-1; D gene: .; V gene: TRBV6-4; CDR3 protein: CASSDEVSSHEQFF; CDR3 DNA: TGTGCCAGCAGTGACGAGGTTAGCTCCCATGAGCAGTTCTTC
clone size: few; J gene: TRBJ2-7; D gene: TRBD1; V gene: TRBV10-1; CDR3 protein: CASSEGGRDEQYF; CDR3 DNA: TGCGCCAGCAGTGAAGGGGGCAGGGACGAGCAGTACTTC
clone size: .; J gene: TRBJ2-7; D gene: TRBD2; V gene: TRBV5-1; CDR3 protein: CASSLRLAAGEQYF; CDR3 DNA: TGCGCCAGCAGCTTAAGACTAGCGGCAGGGGAGCAGTACTTC
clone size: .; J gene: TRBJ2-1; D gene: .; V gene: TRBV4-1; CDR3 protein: CASSQEAVTYNEQFF; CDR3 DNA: TGCGCCAGCAGCCAAGAGGCGGTTACCTACAATGAGCAGTTCTTC
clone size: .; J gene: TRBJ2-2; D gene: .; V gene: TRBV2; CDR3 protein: CASRSGTLNTGELFF; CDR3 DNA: TGTGCCAGCAGATCCGGGACTCTTAACACCGGGGAGCTGTTTTTT
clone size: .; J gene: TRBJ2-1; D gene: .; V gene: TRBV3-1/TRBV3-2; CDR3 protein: CASSQGGFEQFF; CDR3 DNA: TGTGCCAGCAGCCAAGGGGGTTTCGAGCAGTTCTTC
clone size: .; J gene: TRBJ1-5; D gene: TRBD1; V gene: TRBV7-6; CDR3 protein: CASSLGGQEERNQPQHF; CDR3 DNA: TGTGCCAGCAGCTTAGGAGGACAGGAAGAACGGAATCAGCCCCAGCATTTT
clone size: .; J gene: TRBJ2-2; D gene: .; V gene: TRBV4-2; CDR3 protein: CASRPIGATGELFF; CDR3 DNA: TGTGCCAGCAGACCAATTGGGGCCACCGGGGAGCTGTTTTTT
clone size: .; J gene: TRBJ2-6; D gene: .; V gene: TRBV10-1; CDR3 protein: CASSAGSGANVLTF; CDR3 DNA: TGCGCCAGCAGCGCAGGGTCCGGGGCCAACGTCCTGACTTTC
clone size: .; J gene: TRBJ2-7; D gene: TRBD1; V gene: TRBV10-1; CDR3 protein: CASSRDRSYEQYF; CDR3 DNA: TGCGCCAGCAGCCGGGACAGGTCCTACGAGCAGTACTTC
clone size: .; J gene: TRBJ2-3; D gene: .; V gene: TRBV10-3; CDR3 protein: CAISPTAPSADTQYF; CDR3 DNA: TGTGCCATCAGCCCAACAGCTCCATCAGCAGATACGCAGTATTTT
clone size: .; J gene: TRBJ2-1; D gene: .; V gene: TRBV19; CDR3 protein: CASRNVGYSYNEQFF; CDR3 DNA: TGTGCCAGTAGGAACGTGGGGTATTCCTACAATGAGCAGTTCTTC
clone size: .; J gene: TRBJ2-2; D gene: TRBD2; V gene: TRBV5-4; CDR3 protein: CASSLGGRAVAGELFF; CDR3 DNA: TGTGCCAGCAGCTTGGGCGGGAGGGCCGTAGCCGGGGAGCTGTTTTTT
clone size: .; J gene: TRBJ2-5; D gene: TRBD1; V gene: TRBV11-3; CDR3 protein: CASSRRGQPQETQYF; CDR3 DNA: TGTGCCAGCAGCCGACGGGGACAGCCCCAAGAGACCCAGTACTTC
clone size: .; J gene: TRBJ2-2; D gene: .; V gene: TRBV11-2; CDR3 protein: CASSSQRGNTGELFF; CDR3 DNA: TGTGCCAGCAGCTCCCAAAGAGGGAACACCGGGGAGCTGTTTTTT
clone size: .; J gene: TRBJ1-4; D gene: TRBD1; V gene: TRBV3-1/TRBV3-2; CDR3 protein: CASSFRQGAINEKLFF; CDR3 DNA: TGTGCCAGCAGCTTCAGACAGGGAGCGATTAATGAAAAACTGTTTTTT
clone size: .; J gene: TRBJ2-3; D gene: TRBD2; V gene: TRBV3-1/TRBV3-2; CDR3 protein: CASSQGLAESTDTQYF; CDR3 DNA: TGTGCCAGCAGCCAAGGACTAGCGGAGAGCACAGATACGCAGTATTTT
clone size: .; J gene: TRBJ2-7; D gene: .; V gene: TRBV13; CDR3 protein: CASSPPTMGYEQYF; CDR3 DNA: TGTGCCAGCAGCCCACCGACTATGGGCTACGAGCAGTACTTC
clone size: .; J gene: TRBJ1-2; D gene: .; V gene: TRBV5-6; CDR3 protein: CASSLGGNYYGYTF; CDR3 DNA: TGTGCCAGCAGCTTGGGAGGGAATTACTATGGCTACACCTTC
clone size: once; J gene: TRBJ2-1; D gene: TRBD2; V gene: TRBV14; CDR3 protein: CASSQARLAGDNEQFF; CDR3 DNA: TGTGCCAGCAGCCAAGCTCGGCTAGCGGGAGACAATGAGCAGTTCTTC
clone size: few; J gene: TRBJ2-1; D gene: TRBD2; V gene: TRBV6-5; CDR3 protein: CASSSQRTSGINEQFF; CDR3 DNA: TGTGCCAGCAGTTCCCAACGGACTAGCGGGATAAATGAGCAGTTCTTC
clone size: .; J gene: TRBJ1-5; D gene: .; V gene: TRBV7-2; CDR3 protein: CASSLDQGGFGNQPQHF; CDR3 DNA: TGTGCCAGCAGCTTAGACCAGGGAGGGTTCGGCAATCAGCCCCAGCATTTT
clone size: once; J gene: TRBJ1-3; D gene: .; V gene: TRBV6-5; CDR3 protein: CASRGSSSGNTIYF; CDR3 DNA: TGTGCCAGCAGAGGGAGTAGCTCTGGAAACACCATATATTTT
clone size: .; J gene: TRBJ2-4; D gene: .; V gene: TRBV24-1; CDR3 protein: CATSESGSLAKNIQYF; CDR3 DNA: TGTGCCACCAGTGAATCCGGGAGTCTAGCCAAAAACATTCAGTACTTC
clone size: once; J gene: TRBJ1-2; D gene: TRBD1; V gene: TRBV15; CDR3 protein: CATSRPDRGYNYGYTF; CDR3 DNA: TGTGCCACCAGCAGACCCGACAGGGGTTATAACTATGGCTACACCTTC
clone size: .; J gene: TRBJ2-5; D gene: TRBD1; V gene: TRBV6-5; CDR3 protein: CASSTGQGLSKTQYF; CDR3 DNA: TGTGCCAGCAGTACGGGACAGGGGTTATCGAAGACCCAGTACTTC
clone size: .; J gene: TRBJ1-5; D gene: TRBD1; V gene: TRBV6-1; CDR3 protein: CASSERGLNQPQHF; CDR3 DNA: TGTGCCAGCAGTGAAAGGGGGCTGAATCAGCCCCAGCATTTT